These 4 T cell receptor beta chains originate from one sample sequenced in a study of neurological immune-mediated disorders. Via MiXCR, TCRdb re-called the 5' RACE reads, giving one row per CDR3 protein. The data contain around 78,000 distinct CDR3 sequences, 15% to 20% of them seen just once; the ten biggest clones take up over 15%. Sequenced input: PBMCs. Receptor source: a woman between 40 and 55 years old in good health.

The rearrangement uses TRBV19 and TRBJ2-3, with TRBD2 identical over 9 bases. After removal of 7 bases from V and 4 bases from J, the junction contained 9 bases not matched to a gene. The CDR3 covers 15 residues. The germline CDR1 and CDR2 sequences are LNHDA and SQIVND (reference sequence). The CDR3 spells CASKAQRGVPDTQYF. The CDR3, as DNA: TGTGCCAGTAAGGCCCAGCGGGGGGTTCCAGATACGCAGTATTTT.

This clonotype was observed at least ten times. The chain combines TRBV30 with TRBJ1-1; TRBD1 might be the D (5 bases). The CDR3 is made up of 11 amino acids. The ends were cut back, 8 bases at V and 2 bases at J, with 9 bases in the middle. CDR1 and CDR2 (germline): GTSNPN, SVGIG (reference sequence). CDR3 DNA: TGTGCCGAGGGGACCAACACTGAAGCTTTCTTT. Protein sequence: CAEGTNTEAFF.

This clonotype was seen many times. V gene TRBV7-2 combines with J gene TRBJ1-1, with a tentative D call TRBD1 (5 bases). CDR3 length: 14 amino acids. V was pared by 1 base and J by 3 bases, with 9 bases between. Germline loops: CDR1 SGHTA, CDR2 FQGNSA. Here the CDR3 DNA reads TGTGCCAGCAGCTTAGAAGGAGGGGACACTGAAGCTTTCTTT. Translation: CASSLEGGDTEAFF.

This clonotype was picked up many times. The genes are TRBV3-1 and TRBJ1-2, with D hard to call. The V and J ends lost 3 bases and 4 bases respectively, with 6 bases between them. CDR3 size: 12 residues. CDR1 is LGHDT, CDR2 YNNKEL, per germline (reference sequence). The CDR3 DNA reads as TGTGCCAGCAGCCAGAGCAGCTATGGCTACACCTTC. As protein: CASSQSSYGYTF.